This passage covers 25 T cell receptor beta chains from one sample sequenced in a study of Ad26.COV2.S vaccination and SARS-CoV-2 variants. The assay was immunoSEQ multiplex PCR, and TCRdb's table has in-frame clones only and misses some. The top ten hold around a sixth of the sample, which has roughly 100,000 clones, about three quarters seen once. The material sequenced was peripheral blood, taken after recovery from COVID-19. All receptors derive from a human donor who had recovered from COVID-19.

This clone is deemed medium-sized. The V and J genes are TRBV27 and TRBJ1-6, with D tentatively TRBD1 (5 bases). This CDR3 is built from 13 residues. Germline values: CDR1 MNHEY, CDR2 SMNVEV (reference sequence). V shed 8 bases and J shed 9 bases, with 14 bases lying between them. CDR3: CASWDLGTSPLHF. Written as DNA, the CDR3 is TGTGCCAGCTGGGACCTTGGGACTTCACCCCTCCACTTT.

This clone was observed a handful of times. This CDR3 reads CASQPAGSGANVLTF. CDR3 bases: TGTGCCAGCCAACCGGCGGGCTCTGGGGCCAACGTCCTGACTTTC. The rearrangement links TRBV6-4 to TRBJ2-6; D is possibly TRBD2 (5 bases). There are 15 residues in the CDR3. Deletions cut 8 bases from V and 0 bases from J, with 11 bases between. Germline CDR1 MRHNA, CDR2 SNTAGT.

V usage is TRBV7-9 and J usage is TRBJ2-1; 13 positions match TRBD2. The CDR3 sequence is 15 residues long. Per the germline V gene, CDR1 is SEHNR and CDR2 is FQNEAQ (reference sequence). After removal of 3 bases from V and 4 bases from J, the junction contained 0 bases not matched to a gene. CDR3 region: CASSLGLAGYNEQFF. The CDR3 bases are TGTGCCAGCAGCTTGGGACTAGCGGGGTACAATGAGCAGTTCTTC.

The chain employs TRBV2 and TRBJ1-1, with TRBD1 as a possible D gene (5 bases). CDR1 SNHLY and CDR2 FYNNEI come from the germline V gene. The CDR3 consists of 14 residues. Trimming took off 4 bases at V and 3 bases at J, with 12 bases between the two ends. The CDR3 loop reads CASSVEGRDTEAFF. The CDR3 DNA reads TGTGCCAGCAGTGTAGAGGGGAGGGACACTGAAGCTTTCTTT.

The V call is TRBV5-1, the J call TRBJ2-2, with TRBD1 identical over 7 bases. The ends lost 4 bases at V and 3 bases at J; junction bases unmatched: 6. Looked up from germline, CDR1 is SGHRS and CDR2 is YFSETQ. The CDR3 runs 15 residues. CDR3 nucleotide sequence: TGCGCCAGCAGCACCGGGACAGAACACACCGGGGAGCTGTTTTTT. It translates to CASSTGTEHTGELFF.

The chain combines TRBV9 with TRBJ2-7; 7 bases are a match to TRBD1. The CDR3 is 14 residues long. Germline trimming cut 2 bases from V and 4 bases from J; bases unmatched to any gene: 6. Germline CDR1 SGDLS, CDR2 YYNGEE. This chain's CDR3 is CASSVGTEGYEQYF. Here the CDR3 DNA reads TGTGCCAGCAGCGTCGGGACAGAAGGGTACGAGCAGTACTTC.

Only a few counts were recorded for this clone. The chain links TRBV5-6 to TRBJ1-4, with a possible D match to TRBD1 (6 bases). Germline loops: CDR1 SGHDT, CDR2 YYEEEE. The V gene lost 0 bases and the J gene lost 0 bases, with 12 bases spanning the gap. The CDR3 spans 17 residues. CDR3 DNA: TGTGCCAGCAGCTTGGGCAGGGGACTTGCAACTAATGAAAAACTGTTTTTT. It yields the protein CASSLGRGLATNEKLFF.

V usage is TRBV5-1 and J usage is TRBJ1-3; no firm D call. Trimming pared 0 bases from V and 0 bases from J, leaving 7 bases between. Germline CDR1 reads SGHRS; CDR2 reads YFSETQ. This CDR3 has 15 residues. CDR3 bases: TGCGCCAGCAGCTTGGCCTTTATCTCTGGAAACACCATATATTTT. This translates into CASSLAFISGNTIYF.

The J gene is TRBJ2-3, the V gene TRBV7-3; 8 bases align to TRBD2. The CDR3 is 16 residues long. From germline, CDR1 is SGHTA and CDR2 FQGTGA. V was clipped by 2 bases and J by 1 base; unmatched bases: 5. CDR3 bases: TGTGCCAGCAGCTTAGGAGGGCGGGGGGGCACAGATACGCAGTATTTT. This encodes CASSLGGRGGTDTQYF. The complete variable domain, with remaining parts taken from reference TRBV7-3 and TRBJ2-3, reads GAGVSQTPSNKVTEKGKYVELRCDPISGHTALYWYRQSLGQGPEFLIYFQGTGAADDSGLPNDRFFAVRPEGSVSTLKIQRTERGDSAVYLCASSLGGRGGTDTQYFGPGTRLTVL.

The chain joins TRBV27 to TRBJ1-2; 7 positions match TRBD1. Germline V gene lookup returns CDR1 MNHEY and CDR2 SMNVEV (reference sequence). CDR3 size: 15 residues. V was pared by 5 bases and J by 2 bases, with 8 bases of the junction left unmatched. For the CDR3, the DNA is TGTGCCAGCAGTCACACCGGGACAGAGAACTATGGCTACACCTTC. This encodes CASSHTGTENYGYTF.

This chain joins TRBV9 and TRBJ2-2; possibly TRBD2 for D (6 bases). CDR1 and CDR2 (germline): SGDLS, YYNGEE. This CDR3 has 15 amino acids. The ends were cut back, 0 bases at V and 5 bases at J, with 11 bases in the middle. The CDR3 sequence is CASSVARTTTGELFF. The CDR3 nucleotides are TGTGCCAGCAGCGTAGCTCGGACTACGACCGGGGAGCTGTTTTTT.

The chain joins TRBV9 to TRBJ2-3; 10 nucleotides align to TRBD2. The J segment lost 1 base and the V segment lost 0 bases, leaving 8 bases of the junction unmatched. CDR3 length: 18 residues. In germline, CDR1 is SGDLS, CDR2 YYNGEE. The CDR3 here is CASSVETAGGRGTDTQYF. The CDR3, as DNA: TGTGCCAGCAGCGTAGAGACAGCGGGAGGGAGAGGCACAGATACGCAGTATTTT.

This clone has only one observation. V and J are TRBV5-1 and TRBJ2-1, with 9 bases aligning to TRBD1. The CDR3 extends over 14 amino acids. Unmatched junction bases numbered 8, after V lost 7 bases and J lost 6 bases. The germline gives CDR1 SGHRS, CDR2 YFSETQ. The CDR3 sequence: CASHPGTGINEQFF. The CDR3 DNA follows: TGCGCCAGCCATCCCGGGACAGGGATCAATGAGCAGTTCTTC. The full variable domain, in which reference TRBV5-1 and TRBJ2-1 provide the parts outside the CDR3, is KAGVTQTPRYLIKTRGQQVTLSCSPISGHRSVSWYQQTPGQGLQFLFEYFSETQRNKGNFPGRFSGRQFSNSRSEMNVSTLELGDSALYLCASHPGTGINEQFFGPGTRLTVL.

The V and J genes are TRBV3-1 (or the pseudogene TRBV3-2) and TRBJ1-3, with D unclear. This CDR3 has 16 amino acids. V lost 5 bases and J 2 bases, leaving 16 bases between the germline ends. Germline loops: CDR1 LGHDT, CDR2 YNNKEL (reference sequence). CDR3 sequence reads: CASSSWPVRAGNTIYF. The CDR3 DNA sequence: TGTGCCAGCAGCTCGTGGCCCGTTAGGGCTGGAAACACCATATATTTT.

This chain uses TRBV7-9 with TRBJ2-1, with D maybe TRBD1 (6 bases). Trimming pared 5 bases from V and 8 bases from J, leaving 10 bases between. The germline V gene has CDR1 SEHNR and CDR2 FQNEAQ (reference sequence). The CDR3 spans 12 residues. The CDR3 coding sequence is TGTGCCAGCAGCAAACAGGGTCATGAGCAGTTCTTC. This sequence encodes CASSKQGHEQFF.

V and J are TRBV19 and TRBJ1-2, with a tentative D call TRBD1 (6 bases). The CDR3 extends over 15 amino acids. V shed 0 bases and J shed 3 bases, with 11 bases lying between them. Germline V CDR1 and CDR2: LNHDA, SQIVND (reference sequence). The CDR3 DNA reads as TGTGCCAGTAGTATAGACGCCTCAGGGGACTATGGCTACACCTTC. Translating it yields CASSIDASGDYGYTF.

This clone was found once. This chain connects TRBV5-4 to TRBJ2-3; D possibly matches TRBD1 or TRBD2 (5 bases each). CDR1 is SGHNT and CDR2 is YYREEE in the germline V gene (reference sequence). The CDR3 totals 12 residues. V was pared by 1 base and J by 10 bases, with 10 bases between. In DNA, the CDR3 is TGTGCCAGCAGCTTGATGGGGGAAGCGCAGTATTTT. Its protein product is CASSLMGEAQYF.

The chain couples TRBV5-1 to TRBJ1-1, with D possibly being TRBD1 (5 bases). Germline lookup yields CDR1 SGHRS and CDR2 YFSETQ. The CDR3 is 13 amino acids. Trimming stripped 4 bases from V and 4 bases from J, with 11 bases between. The CDR3 DNA reads as TGCGCCAGCAGCCCGAGGGGTGCCACTGAAGCTTTCTTT. Translated, it gives CASSPRGATEAFF. Variable domain in full (rest from reference TRBV5-1 and TRBJ1-1): KAGVTQTPRYLIKTRGQQVTLSCSPISGHRSVSWYQQTPGQGLQFLFEYFSETQRNKGNFPGRFSGRQFSNSRSEMNVSTLELGDSALYLCASSPRGATEAFFGQGTRLTVV.

The genes are TRBV19 and TRBJ2-1; 10 bases fit TRBD2. This CDR3 comprises 14 residues. CDR1 and CDR2 from the germline V gene are LNHDA and SQIVND (reference sequence). The ends lost 7 bases at V and 9 bases at J; junction bases unmatched: 9. The CDR3 loop is CASTQQRGGGEQFF. CDR3 bases: TGTGCCAGTACCCAGCAGCGGGGGGGCGGTGAGCAGTTCTTC.

The J gene is TRBJ1-6, the V gene TRBV5-1; D perhaps matches TRBD1 (5 bases). Germline lookup yields CDR1 SGHRS and CDR2 YFSETQ. V dropped 5 bases and J dropped 2 bases, with 20 bases sitting between them. The CDR3 sequence is 18 residues long. The CDR3 sequence: CASRADGAPGTYNSPLHF. CDR3 DNA: TGCGCCAGCAGGGCGGACGGGGCTCCCGGTACCTATAATTCACCCCTCCACTTT.

This clone was detected many times. The CDR3 loop reads CASSFSGGEAFF. The DNA for the CDR3 is TGTGCCAGCAGTTTTTCAGGGGGCGAAGCTTTCTTT. The chain links TRBV12-3 or TRBV12-4 to TRBJ1-1, with 8 bases aligning to TRBD1. This CDR3 is 12 amino acids long. With V trimmed by 3 bases and J by 8 bases, 2 bases remained unmatched.

V usage is TRBV13 and J usage is TRBJ2-5, with TRBD2 matching over 11 bases. CDR1 and CDR2 (germline): PRHDT, FYEKMQ (reference sequence). Germline trimming cut 5 bases from V and 5 bases from J; bases unmatched to any gene: 10. The CDR3 length is 16 residues. The CDR3 spells CASSAFSGGATETQYF. The CDR3 coding sequence is TGTGCCAGCAGCGCCTTTAGCGGGGGGGCCACGGAGACCCAGTACTTC. Full variable domain (remainder filled in from reference TRBV13 and TRBJ2-5): AAGVIQSPRHLIKEKRETATLKCYPIPRHDTVYWYQQGPGQDPQFLISFYEKMQSDKGSIPDRFSAQQFSDYHSELNMSSLELGDSALYFCASSAFSGGATETQYFGPGTRLLVL.

This rearrangement joins TRBV19 to TRBJ1-6; TRBD1 aligns across 7 bases. The CDR3 spans 14 residues. Trimming took 5 bases from V and 9 from J; bases not matched to a gene: 7. From germline, CDR1 is LNHDA and CDR2 SQIVND (reference sequence). CDR3 in DNA: TGTGCCAGTAGTTCCTACAGGGGTGGTTCACCCCTCCACTTT. Translation gives CASSSYRGGSPLHF.

This clone has just one count. The chain joins TRBV5-1 to TRBJ1-3; TRBD1 is a possible D gene (5 bases). The V end lost 4 bases, the J end lost 4 bases, and 24 bases lay between the germline ends. From germline, CDR1 is SGHRS and CDR2 YFSETQ. The CDR3 has 18 amino acids. The CDR3 loop is CASSPGEGLWDTGNTIYF. The CDR3 coding sequence is TGCGCCAGCAGCCCCGGGGAGGGACTTTGGGATACAGGAAACACCATATATTTT.

This clone was found a few times. The chain has TRBV4-2 and TRBJ1-1; the D is unclear. The CDR3 is made up of 13 amino acids. Germline-derived CDR1 and CDR2 are LGHNA and YNFKEQ. Trimming removed 1 base at V and 7 bases at J, with 10 bases between. The DNA for the CDR3 is TGTGCCAGCAGCCAAGGGTTGGGTTTTGAAGCTTTCTTT. It specifies CASSQGLGFEAFF.